This TCR beta chain is from a study of T cells in Graves' hyperthyroidism and ophthalmopathy. The CDR3 is 15 amino acids. V shed 7 bases and J shed 3 bases, with 19 bases lying between them. CDR1 is SNHLY and CDR2 is FYNNEI in the germline V gene. Exclusions: uncontrolled infection, other autoimmune disease, pregnancy, lactation. The study, taken as a whole, reports: Through a model of 13 V-J features, ophthalmopathy was separated from stable hyperthyroidism. In the blood, most expanded thyroid clonotypes above 0.001 appeared as well.

RNA transcripts served as the template for amplifying TCR beta CDR3 regions. An initial round of RT-PCR targeting the TCR CDR3 relied on the HTBI primer set. TCRdb recomputed calls from the multiplex PCR reads with MiXCR, one row per CDR3 protein. The data hold over 400,000 distinct CDR3 sequences, with roughly 14% observed a single time. This clonotype was seen repeatedly, ten times or more. Its specificity is not known. The chain joins TRBV2 to TRBJ2-7; no definite D call. The source of this sequence is a man aged 18-30 years with Graves' ophthalmopathy. The sequenced sample was blood. The CDR3 bases are TGTGCCAGCACCTCGTATTCAGGTTTGGACTACGAGCAGTACTTC. Its protein is CASTSYSGLDYEQYF.